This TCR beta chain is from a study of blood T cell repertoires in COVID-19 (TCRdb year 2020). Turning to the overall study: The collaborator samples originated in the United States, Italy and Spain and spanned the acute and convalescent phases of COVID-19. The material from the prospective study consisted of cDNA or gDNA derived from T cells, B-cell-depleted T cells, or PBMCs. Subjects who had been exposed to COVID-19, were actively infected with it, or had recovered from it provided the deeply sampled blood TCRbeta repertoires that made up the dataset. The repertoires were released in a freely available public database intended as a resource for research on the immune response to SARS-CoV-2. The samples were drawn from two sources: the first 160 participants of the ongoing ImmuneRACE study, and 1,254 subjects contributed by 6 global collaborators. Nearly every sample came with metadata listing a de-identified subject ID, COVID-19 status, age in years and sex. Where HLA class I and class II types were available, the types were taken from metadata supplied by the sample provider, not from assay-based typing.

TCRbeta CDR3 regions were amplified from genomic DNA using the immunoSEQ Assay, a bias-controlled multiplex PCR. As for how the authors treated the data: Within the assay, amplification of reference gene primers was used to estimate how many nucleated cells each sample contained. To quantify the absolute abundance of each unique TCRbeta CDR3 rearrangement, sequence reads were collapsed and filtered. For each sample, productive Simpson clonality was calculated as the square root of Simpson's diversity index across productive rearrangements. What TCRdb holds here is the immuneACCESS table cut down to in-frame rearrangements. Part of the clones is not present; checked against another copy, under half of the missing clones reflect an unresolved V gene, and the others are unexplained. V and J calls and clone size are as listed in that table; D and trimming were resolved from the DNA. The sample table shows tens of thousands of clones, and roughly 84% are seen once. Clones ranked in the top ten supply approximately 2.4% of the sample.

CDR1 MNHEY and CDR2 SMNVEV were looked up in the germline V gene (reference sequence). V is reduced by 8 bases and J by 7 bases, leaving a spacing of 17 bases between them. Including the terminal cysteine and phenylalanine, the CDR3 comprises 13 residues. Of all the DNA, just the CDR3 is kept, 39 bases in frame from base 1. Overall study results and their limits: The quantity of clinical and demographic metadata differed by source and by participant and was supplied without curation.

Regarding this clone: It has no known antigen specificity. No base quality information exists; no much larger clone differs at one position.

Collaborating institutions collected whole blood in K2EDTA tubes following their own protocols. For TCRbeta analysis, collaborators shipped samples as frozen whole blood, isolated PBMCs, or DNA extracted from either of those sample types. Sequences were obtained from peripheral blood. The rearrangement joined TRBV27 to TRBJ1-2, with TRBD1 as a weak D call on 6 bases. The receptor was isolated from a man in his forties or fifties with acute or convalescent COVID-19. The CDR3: CASGDGQFSGYTF. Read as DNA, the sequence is TGTGCCAGCGGGGACGGACAGTTCTCTGGCTACACCTTC.